The rows below give T cell receptor beta chains drawn from one sample of a study of CD8+ T cells in alopecia areata. Sequencing used immunoSEQ multiplex PCR; TCRdb keeps in-frame clones, though not all of them. This repertoire shows 150,000 to 200,000 clones, about 60% found once; its top ten account for roughly 15%. The specimen was CD4+ T cells sorted from blood, collected at week 0. The receptors here all came from a human donor with alopecia areata. Each CDR3 is given with its conserved first and last residue. The D gene is left open where the match is weak. Some rows mark clone size as missing; the rest say once, few, many or name a class of expanded clone.

j_call cdr3_length clone_size v_call d_call cdr3_nt cdr3_aa
TRBJ1-5 15 NA TRBV19 TRBD1 TGTGCCAGTAGTCCCGACAGGGGGACAGGTCAGCCCCAGCATTTT CASSPDRGTGQPQHF
TRBJ2-7 14 few TRBV30 TRBD1 TGTGCCTGGGACCGGGACAGGGGTCGTCGCGAGCAGTACTTC CAWDRDRGRREQYF
TRBJ1-2 14 few TRBV27 NA TGTGCCAGCAGGGACGGGAGGCCTAACTATGGCTACACCTTC CASRDGRPNYGYTF
TRBJ1-5 13 NA TRBV15 NA TGTGCCACCAGCAGAGACAGGGACCAGCCCCAGCATTTT CATSRDRDQPQHF
TRBJ1-2 16 NA TRBV6-1 TRBD1 TGTGCCAGCAGTGATGGACGGGGGACAGACCTCTATGGCTACACCTTC CASSDGRGTDLYGYTF
TRBJ1-5 14 NA TRBV30 NA TGTGCCTGGAGTGTATCGGGGGTGTACCAGCCCCAGCATTTT CAWSVSGVYQPQHF
TRBJ2-7 13 NA TRBV7-9 NA TGTGCCAGCAGCTTAGGACTAGCCTACGAGCAGTACTTC CASSLGLAYEQYF
TRBJ2-3 13 NA TRBV29-1 NA TGCAGCGTTGATCCTAGCACCACAGATACGCAGTATTTT CSVDPSTTDTQYF
TRBJ1-2 13 NA TRBV30 NA TGTGCCTGGCTAAGGACGGATAACTATGGCTACACCTTC CAWLRTDNYGYTF
TRBJ2-6 20 once TRBV4-2 NA TGTGCCAGCAGCCAAGCCCGACTTACCCTCCTCAGCTCTGGGGCCAACGTCCTGACTTTC CASSQARLTLLSSGANVLTF
TRBJ1-2 13 few TRBV2 TRBD1 TGTGCCAGCAGTGCGACAGGGAGTTGGGGCTACACCTTC CASSATGSWGYTF
TRBJ2-2 12 NA TRBV29-1 NA TGCAGCGTTGGGGGAATCACCGGGGAGCTGTTTTTT CSVGGITGELFF
TRBJ2-7 13 NA TRBV29-1 NA TGCAGCGTGGCTGGACTCGGCACCTACGAGCAGTACTTC CSVAGLGTYEQYF
TRBJ1-2 17 once TRBV25-1 NA TGTGCCAGCAGTGAATTTAGCGGGATCTCCTCCCCGAATGGCTACACCTTC CASSEFSGISSPNGYTF
TRBJ2-5 14 once TRBV4-1 NA TGCGCCAGCAGCCAAGATAAGGGACGGGAGACCCAGTACTTC CASSQDKGRETQYF
TRBJ1-2 13 NA TRBV6-5 NA TGTGCCAGCAGTTACCCAGGGGATCGGGGCTACACCTTC CASSYPGDRGYTF
TRBJ1-2 14 NA TRBV9 NA TGTGCCAGCAGCGTAGACGTAGGGGACTATGGCTACACCTTC CASSVDVGDYGYTF
TRBJ1-5 15 few TRBV29-1 TRBD1 TGCAGCGTTGGGTCCGGGACAGGGGGCAATCAGCCCCAGCATTTT CSVGSGTGGNQPQHF
TRBJ1-3 16 NA TRBV9 NA TGTGCCAGCAGCGAAGATCCGGGACACTCTGGAAACACCATATATTTT CASSEDPGHSGNTIYF
TRBJ2-5 14 NA TRBV21-1 NA TGTGCCAGCAGCAAAGTGGGAGGGCTCGCGGCCCAGTACTTC CASSKVGGLAAQYF
TRBJ2-5 12 NA TRBV15 NA TGTGCCACCAGCAGAGATGGTACTGCGCGGTACTTC CATSRDGTARYF
TRBJ1-2 14 few TRBV4-2 NA TGTGCCAGCAGCCAAGGGGGACCGCAGTATGGCTACACCTTC CASSQGGPQYGYTF
TRBJ1-6 13 NA TRBV6-5 TRBD1 TGTGCCAGGCGGGGACAGATAAATTCACCCCTCCACTTT CARRGQINSPLHF
TRBJ2-1 19 NA TRBV30 TRBD2 TGTGCCTGGAGTGTACAATGGCTAGCGGGGGCAAAGCTCTACAATGAGCAGTTCTTC CAWSVQWLAGAKLYNEQFF
TRBJ1-5 14 NA TRBV29-1 NA TGCAGCGTCGCCTCGGACAGTTCCAATCAGCCCCAGCATTTT CSVASDSSNQPQHF
TRBJ1-6 16 NA TRBV11-3 NA TGTGCCAGCAGCTTACGAGGGCGACCAACCAATTCACCCCTCCACTTT CASSLRGRPTNSPLHF
TRBJ2-6 15 NA TRBV29-1 NA TGCAGCGTCACAGGAGACGATTCTGGGGCCAACGTCCTGACTTTC CSVTGDDSGANVLTF
TRBJ2-3 15 NA TRBV5-1 NA TGTGCCAGCAGCTTGGTTAGGTCTAGCACAGATACGCAGTATTTT CASSLVRSSTDTQYF
TRBJ2-1 16 NA TRBV18 TRBD1 TGTGCCAGCTCACCACCCTTTACAGGGGCCTACAATGAGCAGTTCTTC CASSPPFTGAYNEQFF
TRBJ1-2 13 NA TRBV30 TRBD1 TGTGCCTGGAGCGGACAGGGGTTCTATGGCTACACCTTC CAWSGQGFYGYTF
TRBJ2-1 11 NA TRBV30 NA TGTGCCTTTACAGTTTACAATGAGCAGTTCTTC CAFTVYNEQFF
TRBJ2-7 16 NA TRBV5-6 TRBD1 TGTGCCAGCAGCCCTGGGACAGGCATAAACTCCTACGAGCAGTACTTC CASSPGTGINSYEQYF
TRBJ1-2 14 NA TRBV30 NA TGTGCCTGGAGTGGCCGGGAGCACTTCTATGGCTACACCTTC CAWSGREHFYGYTF
TRBJ1-4 13 NA TRBV30 NA TGTGCCTGGACCTCAGCAAGGGGAGAAAAACTGTTTTTT CAWTSARGEKLFF
TRBJ1-6 13 NA TRBV11-3 NA TGTGCCAGCAACAACCAGGGTAATTCACCCCTCCACTTT CASNNQGNSPLHF
TRBJ1-1 12 once TRBV29-1 NA TGCAGCGTTACAGGGATGAACACTGAAGCTTTCTTT CSVTGMNTEAFF
TRBJ2-4 12 few TRBV5-6 NA TGTGCCAGCAGCTTTAATAGAAACATTCAGTACTTC CASSFNRNIQYF
TRBJ2-7 14 NA TRBV18 NA TGTGCCAGCTCACCGTCATTAGGAGACTACGAGCAGTACTTC CASSPSLGDYEQYF
TRBJ2-1 17 NA TRBV27 TRBD2 TGTGCCAGCAGTCCCCGACTAGCGGGGGGAGGAAACAATGAGCAGTTCTTC CASSPRLAGGGNNEQFF
TRBJ2-3 15 few TRBV5-6 TRBD2 TGTGCCAGCAGCTTGACTAGCGGGGCGGGAGATACGCAGTATTTT CASSLTSGAGDTQYF
TRBJ2-3 17 NA TRBV27 NA TGTGCCAGCAGTACACAACCGGGACACGGTAGCACAGATACGCAGTATTTT CASSTQPGHGSTDTQYF